A selection of T cell receptor beta chains follows, all from one sample in a study of molecular identifiers for immune sequencing clone quantification. From the PCR reads, TCRdb called clonotypes with MiXCR, one entry per CDR3 protein. The table lists 490,000 or so distinct CDR3 sequences, about 25% of them singletons. Specimen: naive CD8+ T cells from blood, with Jurkat cell RNA spiked in. Receptor source: a human donor in good health. Some libraries in this study had Jurkat cell RNA spiked in. CDR3s include the opening cysteine and the closing phenylalanine or tryptophan. Fields, in order: clone size, D gene, J gene, V gene, CDR3 protein, CDR3 DNA. The D gene is left open where the match is weak. Size is omitted from some rows. Given values are once, few, many or a class for expanded clones.

size: few
D: .
J: TRBJ2-7
V: TRBV7-8
CDR3: CASSLRDKNYEQYF
DNA: TGTGCCAGCAGCTTAAGGGACAAAAACTACGAGCAGTACTTC

size: many
D: .
J: TRBJ1-1
V: TRBV29-1
CDR3: CSVIGKPGTEAFF
DNA: TGCAGCGTCATAGGGAAGCCGGGCACTGAAGCTTTCTTT

size: .
D: TRBD2
J: TRBJ2-7
V: TRBV20-1
CDR3: CSARSSGGTPYEQYF
DNA: TGCAGTGCTAGATCTAGCGGGGGAACCCCCTACGAGCAGTACTTC

size: few
D: .
J: TRBJ1-5
V: TRBV19
CDR3: CASSLQGLWGYSNQPQHF
DNA: TGTGCCAGTAGTCTCCAGGGTCTTTGGGGGTATAGCAATCAGCCCCAGCATTTT

size: .
D: .
J: TRBJ2-3
V: TRBV11-2
CDR3: CASSLGEAPVRTDTQYF
DNA: TGTGCCAGCAGCTTAGGGGAAGCCCCAGTGCGCACAGATACGCAGTATTTT

size: .
D: .
J: TRBJ2-7
V: TRBV5-6
CDR3: CASSVGDGHYEQYF
DNA: TGTGCCAGCAGCGTAGGGGACGGACATTACGAGCAGTACTTC

size: few
D: TRBD1
J: TRBJ1-1
V: TRBV6-1
CDR3: CAGRQQGASEAFF
DNA: TGTGCCGGAAGACAGCAGGGGGCTTCTGAAGCTTTCTTT

size: .
D: .
J: TRBJ1-3
V: TRBV7-9
CDR3: CASIPLWVSSGNTIYF
DNA: TGTGCCAGCATCCCTTTGTGGGTGAGCTCTGGAAACACCATATATTTT

size: many
D: TRBD1
J: TRBJ2-7
V: TRBV4-3
CDR3: CASSQDLGTGGEQYF
DNA: TGCGCCAGCAGCCAAGATCTCGGGACAGGCGGCGAGCAGTACTTC

size: few
D: TRBD1
J: TRBJ1-3
V: TRBV5-6
CDR3: CASSSFAASPQGPGFSGNTIYF
DNA: TGTGCCAGCAGCTCCTTCGCCGCGTCACCACAGGGGCCGGGGTTCTCTGGAAACACCATATATTTT

size: few
D: .
J: TRBJ1-2
V: TRBV13
CDR3: CASSLESEGGNYGYTF
DNA: TGTGCCAGCAGCTTAGAGTCGGAGGGAGGTAACTATGGCTACACCTTC

size: many
D: .
J: TRBJ2-7
V: TRBV6-5
CDR3: CASSYSNVVRDKVYSYEQYF
DNA: TGTGCCAGCAGTTACTCGAACGTGGTCCGGGACAAAGTATACTCCTACGAGCAGTACTTC

size: .
D: .
J: TRBJ2-5
V: TRBV11-2
CDR3: CASSPKTGREPQYF
DNA: TGTGCCAGCAGCCCCAAAACAGGGCGAGAGCCCCAGTACTTC

size: few
D: TRBD1
J: TRBJ1-2
V: TRBV4-1
CDR3: CASSQDFRGRAYGYTF
DNA: TGCGCCAGCAGCCAAGATTTCAGGGGGCGGGCCTATGGCTACACCTTC

size: many
D: TRBD1
J: TRBJ2-7
V: TRBV6-5
CDR3: CASSPQGVAYEQYF
DNA: TGTGCCAGCAGCCCACAGGGGGTGGCGTACGAGCAGTACTTC

size: .
D: TRBD2
J: TRBJ2-2
V: TRBV7-2
CDR3: CASSASGGLNTGELFF
DNA: TGTGCCAGCAGCGCTAGCGGGGGCCTAAACACCGGGGAGCTGTTTTTT

size: few
D: TRBD1
J: TRBJ2-3
V: TRBV6-5
CDR3: CASSYSTGGFGDTQYF
DNA: TGTGCCAGCAGTTACTCGACAGGGGGCTTTGGAGATACGCAGTATTTT

size: many
D: TRBD2
J: TRBJ2-1
V: TRBV4-3
CDR3: CASSPETSGSPNEQFF
DNA: TGCGCCAGCAGCCCGGAGACTAGCGGGAGTCCCAATGAGCAGTTCTTC

size: .
D: .
J: TRBJ2-7
V: TRBV4-1
CDR3: CASSQEPGQFEYYEQYF
DNA: TGCGCCAGCAGCCAAGAACCCGGACAATTTGAATACTACGAGCAGTACTTC

size: many
D: TRBD2
J: TRBJ2-7
V: TRBV5-4
CDR3: CASSPGLAGVLSYEQYF
DNA: TGTGCCAGCAGCCCAGGACTAGCGGGAGTGTTAAGCTACGAGCAGTACTTC

size: few
D: .
J: TRBJ1-1
V: TRBV7-9
CDR3: CASSVTGWVEDTEAFF
DNA: TGTGCCAGCAGCGTGACGGGTTGGGTCGAGGACACTGAAGCTTTCTTT

size: few
D: TRBD2
J: TRBJ2-7
V: TRBV7-9
CDR3: CASSSGTSGVYEQYF
DNA: TGTGCCAGCAGCTCCGGGACTAGCGGGGTCTACGAGCAGTACTTC

size: .
D: TRBD1
J: TRBJ1-2
V: TRBV12-3/TRBV12-4
CDR3: CASSLWGQGHGYAF
DNA: TGTGCCAGCAGTTTGTGGGGACAGGGCCATGGCTACGCCTTC

size: many
D: .
J: TRBJ1-1
V: TRBV28
CDR3: CASSYSGKVAEAFF
DNA: TGTGCCAGCAGTTACTCAGGGAAGGTAGCTGAAGCTTTCTTT

size: few
D: .
J: TRBJ2-5
V: TRBV28
CDR3: CASSAQLGVLATQETQYF
DNA: TGTGCCAGCAGTGCCCAATTAGGGGTACTAGCAACCCAAGAGACCCAGTACTTC

size: many
D: .
J: TRBJ1-5
V: TRBV28
CDR3: CAGGKTGNNQPQHF
DNA: TGTGCCGGAGGGAAGACAGGAAACAATCAGCCCCAGCATTTT

size: .
D: .
J: TRBJ2-3
V: TRBV12-3/TRBV12-4
CDR3: CASSLGGLEDTQYF
DNA: TGTGCCAGCAGTTTAGGAGGGCTCGAAGATACGCAGTATTTT

size: .
D: TRBD1
J: TRBJ1-1
V: TRBV20-1
CDR3: CSASTQGARPPEAFF
DNA: TGCAGTGCTAGTACGCAGGGGGCTAGGCCGCCTGAAGCTTTCTTT

size: many
D: .
J: TRBJ1-6
V: TRBV4-3
CDR3: CASSQEAAVSYNSPLHF
DNA: TGCGCCAGCAGCCAAGAGGCCGCGGTTTCCTATAATTCACCCCTCCACTTT

size: few
D: .
J: TRBJ2-7
V: TRBV25-1
CDR3: CASSAATDSYEQYF
DNA: TGTGCCAGCAGTGCCGCGACAGACTCCTACGAGCAGTACTTC

size: .
D: .
J: TRBJ2-7
V: TRBV4-1
CDR3: CASSQDLWYEQYF
DNA: TGCGCCAGCAGCCAAGATCTGTGGTACGAGCAGTACTTC

size: many
D: .
J: TRBJ1-2
V: TRBV5-1
CDR3: CASTVGGAAGYTF
DNA: TGCGCCAGCACCGTAGGGGGGGCGGCTGGCTACACCTTC

size: many
D: .
J: TRBJ2-3
V: TRBV6-5
CDR3: CASSSPKGQYTDTQYF
DNA: TGTGCCAGCAGTTCCCCTAAAGGGCAGTACACAGATACGCAGTATTTT

size: .
D: .
J: TRBJ2-3
V: TRBV20-1
CDR3: CSARDSVAETTDTQYF
DNA: TGCAGTGCTAGAGATTCGGTAGCGGAGACCACAGATACGCAGTATTTT

size: many
D: .
J: TRBJ2-4
V: TRBV27
CDR3: CASSLGHLAKNIQYF
DNA: TGTGCCAGCAGTTTAGGTCATTTAGCCAAAAACATTCAGTACTTC

size: few
D: .
J: TRBJ2-1
V: TRBV12-3/TRBV12-4
CDR3: CASRILAGRSYNEQFF
DNA: TGTGCCAGCAGAATCTTGGCGGGACGGTCCTACAATGAGCAGTTCTTC

size: .
D: .
J: TRBJ1-4
V: TRBV5-3
CDR3: CASSLVSILNGKLFF
DNA: TGTGCCAGCAGCTTGGTTTCTATCCTGAATGGAAAACTGTTTTTT

size: .
D: .
J: TRBJ2-5
V: TRBV20-1
CDR3: CSARDWETQYF
DNA: TGCAGTGCTAGAGATTGGGAGACCCAGTACTTC

size: many
D: .
J: TRBJ2-6
V: TRBV4-3
CDR3: CASSQDLGAGGANVLTF
DNA: TGCGCCAGCAGCCAAGATTTAGGGGCCGGTGGGGCCAACGTCCTGACTTTC

size: .
D: .
J: TRBJ2-2
V: TRBV12-3/TRBV12-4
CDR3: CASSFTGWLGELFF
DNA: TGTGCCAGCAGTTTTACAGGGTGGTTGGGGGAGCTGTTTTTT

size: few
D: TRBD2
J: TRBJ2-3
V: TRBV12-3/TRBV12-4
CDR3: CASSPWRLAGGTDTQYF
DNA: TGTGCCAGCAGTCCGTGGAGGCTAGCGGGAGGAACAGATACGCAGTATTTT

size: .
D: .
J: TRBJ2-1
V: TRBV12-3/TRBV12-4
CDR3: CASSISGGGPQFF
DNA: TGTGCCAGCAGTATCAGTGGGGGGGGCCCCCAGTTCTTC

size: many
D: .
J: TRBJ1-1
V: TRBV28
CDR3: CASSPTPLGAHTEAFF
DNA: TGTGCCAGCAGTCCAACTCCGTTGGGGGCGCACACTGAAGCTTTCTTT

size: many
D: .
J: TRBJ1-1
V: TRBV5-1
CDR3: CASSQGGSINTEAFF
DNA: TGCGCCAGCAGCCAAGGCGGGAGTATAAACACTGAAGCTTTCTTT

size: few
D: .
J: TRBJ1-2
V: TRBV19
CDR3: CASSIAQNYGYTF
DNA: TGTGCCAGTAGTATAGCTCAGAACTATGGCTACACCTTC

size: many
D: .
J: TRBJ2-3
V: TRBV14
CDR3: CASSQDWTADTQYF
DNA: TGTGCCAGCAGCCAAGATTGGACGGCAGATACGCAGTATTTT

size: few
D: .
J: TRBJ1-2
V: TRBV10-3
CDR3: CAISDRVYGYTF
DNA: TGTGCCATCAGTGACCGAGTCTATGGCTACACCTTC

size: .
D: .
J: TRBJ2-2
V: TRBV4-1
CDR3: CAIRGSGELFF
DNA: TGCGCCATACGTGGGTCCGGGGAGCTGTTTTTT

size: many
D: TRBD1
J: TRBJ2-1
V: TRBV11-2
CDR3: CASSWGQGYNEQFF
DNA: TGTGCCAGCAGCTGGGGACAGGGCTACAATGAGCAGTTCTTC

size: .
D: TRBD2
J: TRBJ2-7
V: TRBV7-2
CDR3: CAGSAGLAGGPYEQYF
DNA: TGTGCCGGCAGCGCGGGACTAGCGGGAGGCCCCTACGAGCAGTACTTC

size: few
D: .
J: TRBJ2-7
V: TRBV2
CDR3: CARQDPAGTSYKQYF
DNA: TGTGCCAGACAGGATCCGGCGGGAACATCGTACAAGCAGTACTTC

size: many
D: TRBD1
J: TRBJ1-1
V: TRBV29-1
CDR3: CSTRDSESTEAFF
DNA: TGCAGCACCCGGGACAGCGAAAGTACTGAAGCTTTCTTT

size: few
D: .
J: TRBJ2-3
V: TRBV15
CDR3: CATSRDLDGSDTQYF
DNA: TGTGCCACCAGCAGAGATCTGGATGGGTCAGATACGCAGTATTTT

size: many
D: .
J: TRBJ2-7
V: TRBV19
CDR3: CASSPAELYEQYF
DNA: TGTGCCAGTAGTCCGGCCGAGCTTTACGAGCAGTACTTC

size: few
D: TRBD2
J: TRBJ2-3
V: TRBV19
CDR3: CASSMVSASGRYF
DNA: TGTGCCAGTAGTATGGTTTCGGCTAGCGGGAGGTATTTT

size: .
D: .
J: TRBJ2-2
V: TRBV30
CDR3: CAWSLTGPGELFF
DNA: TGTGCCTGGAGCCTCACGGGGCCCGGGGAGCTGTTTTTT